This is a list of T cell receptor beta chains from one sample in a study of neoadjuvant nivolumab and ipilimumab in lung cancer. The repertoire was sequenced with immunoSEQ multiplex PCR; TCRdb's copy has only in-frame clones and lacks some. The data show fewer than 35,000 clones, around 90% seen once. Sample: peripheral blood, taken after neoadjuvant nivolumab, alone or with ipilimumab, at or shortly before surgery. The receptor source for this set is an adult with non-small cell lung cancer. CDR3s include the opening cysteine and the closing phenylalanine or tryptophan. The D gene is left open where the match is weak. Clone size is shown for a subset of rows, as once, few, many or a class of expanded clone.

j_call clone_size d_call v_call cdr3_nt cdr3_aa
TRBJ2-7 NA TRBD2 TRBV27 TGTGCCCGGAAAGTCGGGCTAGCGGAAAGCTCCTACGAGCAGTACTTC CARKVGLAESSYEQYF
TRBJ1-1 NA NA TRBV6-6 TGTGCCAGCAGTTCACGGGGAGGGAACACTGAAGCTTTCTTT CASSSRGGNTEAFF
TRBJ1-2 once TRBD1 TRBV7-9 TGTGCCAGCAGCTTAGCGAAAGGGGGCGATGGCTACACCTTC CASSLAKGGDGYTF
TRBJ2-3 NA NA TRBV9 TGTGCCAGCAGCGCGGTAGCAGATACGCAGTATTTT CASSAVADTQYF
TRBJ2-7 NA NA TRBV7-2 TGTGCCAGCAGCTTAGATGGCGGAACCTACGAGCAGTACTTC CASSLDGGTYEQYF
TRBJ2-2 NA NA TRBV11-3 TGTGCCAGCAGCTTAGAGTCTGGCGGGTTGGACACCGGGGAGCTGTTTTTT CASSLESGGLDTGELFF
TRBJ2-1 NA NA TRBV2 TGTGCCAGCAGTGAAGGGCTAGTTCTGTTCTTC CASSEGLVLFF
TRBJ2-2 once TRBD1 TRBV5-1 TGCGCCAGCAGCTTGGTAGGGGGCCCGACACTGAACACCGGGGAGCTGTTTTTT CASSLVGGPTLNTGELFF
TRBJ2-7 once NA TRBV5-8 TGTGCTAGCTGGGGGTTCGAGCAGTACTTC CASWGFEQYF
TRBJ1-1 NA NA TRBV27 TGTGCCAGCAGTTTCGGTTTGACCATGAACACTGAAGCTTTCTTT CASSFGLTMNTEAFF
TRBJ1-5 NA NA TRBV18 TGTGCCAGCTCCCCGGGAGGGGTTCAGCCCCAGCATTTT CASSPGGVQPQHF
TRBJ1-3 NA TRBD1 TRBV10-2 TGCGCCAGCAGTGAGTCCCGGGACAGGATTTCTGGAAACACCATATATTTT CASSESRDRISGNTIYF
TRBJ2-3 NA NA TRBV5-1 TGCGCCAGCAGCTTGGCCGGGGGGACAGGAGCTGGGGATACGCAGTATTTT CASSLAGGTGAGDTQYF
TRBJ2-7 NA NA TRBV5-1 TGCGCCAGCACCCACGACTCGGGAGTCCCCCCTGGGGAGCAGTACTTC CASTHDSGVPPGEQYF
TRBJ1-2 once TRBD1 TRBV2 TGTGCCAGCAGTGACGACAGGGATTTTGGCTACACCTTC CASSDDRDFGYTF
TRBJ2-3 NA TRBD2 TRBV19 TGTGCCAGTAGTATTACTAGCGCCGACACAGATACGCAGTATTTT CASSITSADTDTQYF
TRBJ2-5 once NA TRBV5-1 TGCGCCAGCAGCCCCGAGGCCCCCTGGGATGAGACCCAGTACTTC CASSPEAPWDETQYF
TRBJ2-5 NA NA TRBV20-1 TGCAGTGTAGGTGAGACCCAGTACTTC CSVGETQYF
TRBJ2-5 NA NA TRBV7-6 TGTGCCAGCAGCTCCGCAGGGGGCGGGGGTGAGACCCAGTACTTC CASSSAGGGGETQYF
TRBJ2-1 NA TRBD2 TRBV7-9 TGTGCCAGCAGCCAAAGCGGGAGCTACAATGAGCAGTTCTTC CASSQSGSYNEQFF
TRBJ2-3 NA TRBD1 TRBV29-1 TGCAGCGTTACGGACAGGGCCATAGCAGTAGGACTCCGGGTCGGAGCGCAGTATTTT CSVTDRAIAVGLRVGAQYF
TRBJ1-2 NA NA TRBV6-1 TGTGCCAGCAGTGAAGGTCGAATACCTAACTATGGCTACACCTTC CASSEGRIPNYGYTF
TRBJ2-7 NA NA TRBV7-7 TGTGCCAGCAGCTTAGGAATCCCTAGCTCCTACGAGCAGTACTTC CASSLGIPSSYEQYF
TRBJ2-7 NA NA TRBV4-1 TGCGCCAGCAGCCTGACCCAAAAATACGAGCAGTACTTC CASSLTQKYEQYF
TRBJ1-1 NA NA TRBV15 TGTGCCACCAGCCGCCACGGACGGACTAAGGTTGAAGCTTTCTTT CATSRHGRTKVEAFF
TRBJ1-4 NA TRBD1 TRBV5-1 TGCGCCAGCAGCTTCTCCGGGACAGGGGGAAAGGGAGAAAAACTGTTTTTT CASSFSGTGGKGEKLFF
TRBJ2-3 NA NA TRBV5-4 TGTGCCAGCGGCCGGGGGCGAAACGCAGATACGCAGTATTTT CASGRGRNADTQYF
TRBJ1-2 medium-sized NA TRBV6-5 TGTGCCAGCAGTGGGCTGGCAACTAACTATGGCTACACCTTC CASSGLATNYGYTF
TRBJ2-3 NA TRBD2 TRBV4-2 TGTGCCAGCAGCCAACACGGGACTAGCGGCTCAGATACGCAGTATTTT CASSQHGTSGSDTQYF
TRBJ2-2 NA TRBD1 TRBV7-9 TGTGCCAGCAGCCCACCACTACCGGGACAGGGGAACACCGGGGAGCTGTTTTTT CASSPPLPGQGNTGELFF
TRBJ2-5 few TRBD2 TRBV11-3 TGTGCCAGCAGCTTACGAGCTAGCGGGAGTTTGGAGACCCAGTACTTC CASSLRASGSLETQYF
TRBJ1-5 NA NA TRBV27 TGTGCCAGCGGGCTACAGGGTCAGCCCCAGCATTTT CASGLQGQPQHF
TRBJ1-2 NA TRBD1 TRBV5-1 TGCGCCAGCAGCTTGGGAGGGACAGCTAACTATGGCTACACCTTC CASSLGGTANYGYTF
TRBJ1-2 NA NA TRBV19 TGTGCCAGTAGCAAGGACGGACTTATACAATACACCTTC CASSKDGLIQYTF
TRBJ2-7 once TRBD1 TRBV5-1 TGCGCCAGCAGCGTCCGGGGACAGGGGTGGTACGAGCAGTACTTC CASSVRGQGWYEQYF
TRBJ1-2 NA TRBD1 TRBV5-5 TGTGCCAGCAGCTTGGGGCCCAGCCCTCAACAGGGGCAAGGTGGCTACACCTTC CASSLGPSPQQGQGGYTF
TRBJ2-1 NA NA TRBV11-3 TGTGCCAGCAGCTTAGATGTTTCGGGTGGAAATGAGCAGTTCTTC CASSLDVSGGNEQFF
TRBJ2-2 NA NA TRBV5-8 TGTGCCAGCAGCTTGCTGAGGGGGGCGATCGGGGAGCTGTTTTTT CASSLLRGAIGELFF
TRBJ1-2 NA TRBD1 TRBV5-1 TGCGCCAGCAGCTCCCAGGGGGCGGATGGCTACACCTTC CASSSQGADGYTF
TRBJ1-2 NA NA TRBV5-4 TGTGCCAGCAGCTTGCAGGGAAACAGCTATGGCTACACCTTC CASSLQGNSYGYTF
TRBJ2-7 NA NA TRBV6-1 TGTGCCGTACAAGCACAGGGATGGGGAGTCTACGAGCAGTACTTC CAVQAQGWGVYEQYF
TRBJ2-3 NA TRBD2 TRBV29-1 TGCAGCGTGTCGACTAGCGGAAGCACAGATACGCAGTATTTT CSVSTSGSTDTQYF
TRBJ2-1 NA NA TRBV20-1 TGCAGTGCTATAAGGGAGGTTGAGCAGTTCTTC CSAIREVEQFF